This is a list of T cell receptor beta chains from one sample in a study of a mutant IDH1 vaccine in newly diagnosed glioma. The data were produced by immunoSEQ multiplex PCR, yet TCRdb's version contains in-frame clones alone and is incomplete. The repertoire holds around 54,000 clones, around 86% seen once, with under 1.5% in the top ten. Their specific antigens are unknown. Specimen: PBMCs, collected from a glioma patient whose treatment included an IDH1 peptide vaccine. These receptors originate from a man aged 35 to 55 with glioma. Both conserved end residues are part of each CDR3. Fields, in order: clone size, J gene, V gene, D gene, CDR3 DNA, CDR3 protein. The D gene is left open where the match is weak. Clone size, where shown, is once, few, many, or a class for clones that have expanded.

size: -; J: TRBJ2-7; V: TRBV28; D: -; DNA: TGTGCCAGCAGTCGGCCCGACAGAACACTGTCCTACGAGCAGTACTTC; CDR3: CASSRPDRTLSYEQYF
size: -; J: TRBJ2-2; V: TRBV27; D: -; DNA: TGTGCCAGCAGTTGGGGGGGGCCCGGGGAGCTGTTTTTT; CDR3: CASSWGGPGELFF
size: -; J: TRBJ2-7; V: TRBV28; D: TRBD2; DNA: TGTGCCAGCAGTTTCTTCTGGGCTAGCGGGCGGAATCCCTACGAGCAGTACTTC; CDR3: CASSFFWASGRNPYEQYF
size: -; J: TRBJ2-7; V: TRBV4-1; D: -; DNA: TGCGCCAGCAGCCAAGTATGGGCTAGCAGATACGAGCAGTACTTC; CDR3: CASSQVWASRYEQYF
size: -; J: TRBJ2-7; V: TRBV5-1; D: -; DNA: TGCGCCAGCAGCTACTCTCCATACGAGCAGTACTTC; CDR3: CASSYSPYEQYF
size: -; J: TRBJ1-2; V: TRBV5-1; D: -; DNA: TGCGCCAGCACGACCGAGCCCAGGCCCTCGCTTGGCTACACCTTC; CDR3: CASTTEPRPSLGYTF
size: -; J: TRBJ2-5; V: TRBV5-6; D: TRBD2; DNA: TGTGCCAGCAGCTTGGGGTGGTTAGCGGGGACAGAGACCCAGTACTTC; CDR3: CASSLGWLAGTETQYF
size: -; J: TRBJ1-4; V: TRBV4-2; D: TRBD1; DNA: TGTGCCAGCCATATGGGACAGTCTAATGAAAAACTGTTTTTT; CDR3: CASHMGQSNEKLFF
size: -; J: TRBJ1-1; V: TRBV21-1; D: -; DNA: TGTGCCAGCAGCAACCCCCAGGGCACTGAAGCTTTCTTT; CDR3: CASSNPQGTEAFF
size: -; J: TRBJ2-7; V: TRBV5-1; D: -; DNA: TGCGCCAGCAGCCTCCGGACTGGCCCCGGTGAGCAGTACTTC; CDR3: CASSLRTGPGEQYF
size: -; J: TRBJ2-4; V: TRBV9; D: -; DNA: TGTGCCAGCAGCGCTGAACTAAGGGGAGATCTAGCCAAAAACATTCAGTACTTC; CDR3: CASSAELRGDLAKNIQYF
size: -; J: TRBJ2-5; V: TRBV2; D: TRBD1; DNA: TGTGCCAGCAGGGCGGGGACAGGGTGGGGTCAAGAGACCCAGTACTTC; CDR3: CASRAGTGWGQETQYF
size: -; J: TRBJ2-3; V: TRBV6-9; D: -; DNA: TGTGCCAGCAGTTATTCGAGGACCCCAAGCACAGATACGCAGTATTTT; CDR3: CASSYSRTPSTDTQYF
size: -; J: TRBJ2-1; V: TRBV4-2; D: -; DNA: TGTGCCAGCAGCCAGGGCGGAACTTCCTACAATGAGCAGTTCTTC; CDR3: CASSQGGTSYNEQFF
size: -; J: TRBJ2-1; V: TRBV11-3; D: TRBD2; DNA: TGTGCCAGCAGCTCAAGACTAGCGCACAATGAGCAGTTCTTC; CDR3: CASSSRLAHNEQFF
size: -; J: TRBJ1-2; V: TRBV18; D: -; DNA: TGTGCCAGCTCACCAGTCAGGGATCATGGCTACACCTTC; CDR3: CASSPVRDHGYTF
size: -; J: TRBJ1-1; V: TRBV7-9; D: -; DNA: TGTGCCACGGGGGGGGACGGCACTGAAGCTTTCTTT; CDR3: CATGGDGTEAFF
size: -; J: TRBJ2-3; V: TRBV7-9; D: -; DNA: TGTGCCAGCAGCGTCGCGCACCCGTTCACAGATACGCAGTATTTT; CDR3: CASSVAHPFTDTQYF
size: -; J: TRBJ1-2; V: TRBV4-1; D: -; DNA: TGCGCCAGCAGCCAAGATGCAGGGAATGGCTACACCTTC; CDR3: CASSQDAGNGYTF
size: -; J: TRBJ1-2; V: TRBV7-9; D: -; DNA: TGTGCCAGCAGCTTAAGGGGGGCGGAGTTCTATGGCTACACCTTC; CDR3: CASSLRGAEFYGYTF
size: -; J: TRBJ2-2; V: TRBV2; D: -; DNA: TGTGCCAGCAGTGATCCTTTGAGTGCCGGGGAGCTGTTTTTT; CDR3: CASSDPLSAGELFF
size: once; J: TRBJ2-7; V: TRBV27; D: -; DNA: TGTGCCAGCAGTTTTAAGGGGACCGTCTACGAGCAGTACTTC; CDR3: CASSFKGTVYEQYF
size: once; J: TRBJ2-5; V: TRBV2; D: -; DNA: TGTGCCACCCGGACAGCCGGGGAGACCCAGTACTTC; CDR3: CATRTAGETQYF
size: few; J: TRBJ1-1; V: TRBV19; D: -; DNA: TGTGCCAGTTCGACACAGCATCTGAACACTGAAGCTTTCTTT; CDR3: CASSTQHLNTEAFF
size: few; J: TRBJ2-1; V: TRBV7-2; D: -; DNA: TGTGCCAGCAGCCCGCGGGGGCGAGGGAACCACAATGAGCAGTTCTTC; CDR3: CASSPRGRGNHNEQFF
size: -; J: TRBJ1-1; V: TRBV19; D: -; DNA: TGTGCCAGTATCCCGGACAGACTGAACACTGAAGCTTTCTTT; CDR3: CASIPDRLNTEAFF
size: -; J: TRBJ2-3; V: TRBV5-1; D: TRBD2; DNA: TGCGCCAGCAGCCGCAAACTAGCGGGAGTGTCAGATACGCAGTATTTT; CDR3: CASSRKLAGVSDTQYF
size: -; J: TRBJ1-2; V: TRBV6-5; D: -; DNA: TGTGCCAGCATCGGGACGGCTGACTATGGCTACACCTTC; CDR3: CASIGTADYGYTF
size: -; J: TRBJ1-1; V: TRBV19; D: TRBD1; DNA: TGTGCCAGTAGCACTCAGAGCAGGGGGCCCCATGAAGCTTTCTTT; CDR3: CASSTQSRGPHEAFF
size: once; J: TRBJ2-5; V: TRBV9; D: -; DNA: TGTGCCAGCAGCGTAGGTGACAATTATCAAGAGACCCAGTACTTC; CDR3: CASSVGDNYQETQYF
size: -; J: TRBJ2-7; V: TRBV5-4; D: -; DNA: TGTGCCAGCAGATTGTCCCAGGGTGGCTACTACGAGCAGTACTTC; CDR3: CASRLSQGGYYEQYF
size: -; J: TRBJ2-1; V: TRBV19; D: TRBD2; DNA: TGTGCCAGTACCCCCTCCTCTGGACTAGCGGGAAGCAATGAGCAGTTCTTC; CDR3: CASTPSSGLAGSNEQFF
size: once; J: TRBJ2-3; V: TRBV25-1; D: TRBD1; DNA: TGTGCCAGTTCGCCGGGACAGGGGATGACAGATACGCAGTATTTT; CDR3: CASSPGQGMTDTQYF
size: -; J: TRBJ2-1; V: TRBV19; D: TRBD1; DNA: TGTGCCAGTCACAGGGGCGTCAGCTCCTACAATGAGCAGTTCTTC; CDR3: CASHRGVSSYNEQFF
size: -; J: TRBJ1-5; V: TRBV5-4; D: -; DNA: TGTGCCAGCAGCCCGGGACGGGGGGGCAATCAGCCCCAGCATTTT; CDR3: CASSPGRGGNQPQHF
size: -; J: TRBJ1-5; V: TRBV6-5; D: -; DNA: TGTGCCAGCAGTTTAGACAGGTCTGTTCAGCCCCAGCATTTT; CDR3: CASSLDRSVQPQHF
size: -; J: TRBJ2-2; V: TRBV9; D: -; DNA: TGTGCCAGCAGACCTTCAAACACCGGGGAGCTGTTTTTT; CDR3: CASRPSNTGELFF
size: -; J: TRBJ2-7; V: TRBV5-4; D: -; DNA: TGTGCCAGCAGCCCCGGTCCGGAGTCCTACGAGCAGTACTTC; CDR3: CASSPGPESYEQYF
size: -; J: TRBJ1-2; V: TRBV6-5; D: TRBD1; DNA: TGTGCCAGCACCCCATCCAGGGGGCGGTCTGGCTACACCTTC; CDR3: CASTPSRGRSGYTF
size: -; J: TRBJ2-7; V: TRBV7-3; D: -; DNA: TGTGCCAGCGGCCTATTAACTCGGACCGAAGAGCAGTACTTC; CDR3: CASGLLTRTEEQYF
size: -; J: TRBJ2-2; V: TRBV7-6; D: -; DNA: TGTGCCAGCAGCTTAGGGTCCGGCGACAGCCCGAACACCGGGGAGCTGTTTTTT; CDR3: CASSLGSGDSPNTGELFF
size: -; J: TRBJ2-3; V: TRBV13; D: TRBD2; DNA: TGTGCCAGCAGCTTAGGTGGGACTAGCGGGAGGGCGCAGTATTTT; CDR3: CASSLGGTSGRAQYF
size: -; J: TRBJ2-7; V: TRBV19; D: TRBD1; DNA: TGTGCCAGTAGTGTCTCCGGGACAGGGGCCTACGAGCAGTACTTC; CDR3: CASSVSGTGAYEQYF
size: -; J: TRBJ1-5; V: TRBV7-2; D: TRBD1; DNA: TGTGCCAGCAGCCCGGCGTGGACAGGGGTTGCTCAGCCCCAGCATTTT; CDR3: CASSPAWTGVAQPQHF
size: -; J: TRBJ2-1; V: TRBV4-1; D: -; DNA: TGCGCCAGCAGCCAAGTGGTGTACAATGAGCAGTTCTTC; CDR3: CASSQVVYNEQFF
size: few; J: TRBJ1-5; V: TRBV5-1; D: -; DNA: TGCGCCAGCAGCTTGGAAGGGGTGAGCAATCAGCCCCAGCATTTT; CDR3: CASSLEGVSNQPQHF
size: once; J: TRBJ2-2; V: TRBV19; D: TRBD2; DNA: TGTGCCAGTAGTATGGGTGGAACTAGCGAGGCCGGGGAGCTGTTTTTT; CDR3: CASSMGGTSEAGELFF
size: -; J: TRBJ1-1; V: TRBV28; D: -; DNA: TGTGCCAGCAGTCCCCTTTGGGTTTGGGGGGGGAACACTGAAGCTTTCTTT; CDR3: CASSPLWVWGGNTEAFF
size: -; J: TRBJ2-2; V: TRBV7-9; D: TRBD1; DNA: TGTGCCAGCAGCTGGGACAGGGGGAACACCGGGGAGCTGTTTTTT; CDR3: CASSWDRGNTGELFF
size: -; J: TRBJ2-2; V: TRBV7-2; D: TRBD2; DNA: TGTGCCAGCAGCACCTCTAGCGGGAGGGCCCCCGGGGAGCTGTTTTTT; CDR3: CASSTSSGRAPGELFF
size: -; J: TRBJ1-5; V: TRBV28; D: -; DNA: TGTGCCAGCAGTTTGTGGGTCCGAGGCAATCAGCCCCAGCATTTT; CDR3: CASSLWVRGNQPQHF
size: -; J: TRBJ2-7; V: TRBV7-2; D: TRBD2; DNA: TGTGCCAGCACCCCTAACCCGACTAGCGGGAGGAACGAGCAGTACTTC; CDR3: CASTPNPTSGRNEQYF
size: -; J: TRBJ1-1; V: TRBV7-2; D: -; DNA: TGTGCCAGCAGCTTTGGCTATCTTAACACTGAAGCTTTCTTT; CDR3: CASSFGYLNTEAFF
size: -; J: TRBJ2-1; V: TRBV19; D: TRBD2; DNA: TGTGCCAGTACCCCCGGGACTAGCGGAAACAATGAGCAGTTCTTC; CDR3: CASTPGTSGNNEQFF
size: -; J: TRBJ2-7; V: TRBV4-1; D: -; DNA: TGCGCCAGCAGCCAAGATCGAGGCGGACCCTACGAGCAGTACTTC; CDR3: CASSQDRGGPYEQYF
size: -; J: TRBJ1-4; V: TRBV5-4; D: TRBD1; DNA: TGTGCCAGCAGCTGGGACAGTGCAACTAATGAAAAACTGTTTTTT; CDR3: CASSWDSATNEKLFF
size: few; J: TRBJ2-7; V: TRBV14; D: -; DNA: TGTGCCAGCAGCCAACACAGGGAACACGAGCAGTACTTC; CDR3: CASSQHREHEQYF
size: -; J: TRBJ2-7; V: TRBV7-9; D: TRBD1; DNA: TGTGCCAGCAGCTCGCCGGGACAGGGATCCGAGCAGTACTTC; CDR3: CASSSPGQGSEQYF
size: few; J: TRBJ1-5; V: TRBV4-1; D: -; DNA: TGCGCCAGCAGCCCCAGCCCGGGACAAAGCAATCAGCCCCAGCATTTT; CDR3: CASSPSPGQSNQPQHF